The rows below give T cell receptor beta chains drawn from one sample of a study of CD8+CD57+ T cells in acquired aplastic anemia. TCRdb fed the reads into MiXCR, producing one record per CDR3 protein. This table has under 200,000 distinct CDR3 sequences, more than 45% appearing once. The sample comprised sorted CD4+, CD8+, or CD8+CD57+ T cells (not recorded which) from PBMCs. These receptors came from a human donor with aplastic anemia. CDR3s include the opening cysteine and the closing phenylalanine or tryptophan. The D gene is left open where the match is weak. Clone size is stated in some rows and not others, as once, few, many or a class when expanded.

NA | TRBJ1-2 | TRBV7-8 | NA | TGTGCCAGCAGCCCCGGGCAGGGCTATGGCTACACCTTC | CASSPGQGYGYTF
NA | TRBJ2-1 | TRBV6-5 | NA | TGTGCCAGCAGTTACGGGGACTCCTACAATGAGCAGTTCTTC | CASSYGDSYNEQFF
TRBD1 | TRBJ1-6 | TRBV3-1 | many | TGTGCCAGCAGCTTATCGGACAGGGATCGGATAATGTCCCTCCACTTT | CASSLSDRDRIMSLHF
NA | TRBJ2-6 | TRBV10-3 | NA | TGTGCCATCAGTGCCGGGGACGGGCAAGCCTCTGGGGCCAACGTCCTGACTTTC | CAISAGDGQASGANVLTF
TRBD1 | TRBJ1-4 | TRBV7-9 | NA | TGTGCCAGCAGCCGAGCGACAGGGTCTAATGAAAAACTGTTTTTT | CASSRATGSNEKLFF
TRBD2 | TRBJ2-1 | TRBV20-1 | NA | TGCAGTGCTAGAGGGGATGGCGGGAGCGTACAAGGTGAGCAGTTCTTC | CSARGDGGSVQGEQFF
TRBD1 | TRBJ1-2 | TRBV6-2/TRBV6-3 | few | TGTGCCAGCAGTTACTCGAGATCCGGGCGCGACAGGGTATTAGGCTACACCTTC | CASSYSRSGRDRVLGYTF
NA | TRBJ2-2 | TRBV15 | once | TGTGCCACCAGCATCTCCAGGGGGGGATTAACCGGGGAGCTGTTTTTT | CATSISRGGLTGELFF
NA | TRBJ2-7 | TRBV20-1 | once | TGCAGTGCGACGGGAGAAGAATCCTACGAGCAGTACTTC | CSATGEESYEQYF
TRBD1 | TRBJ2-7 | TRBV19 | NA | TGTGCCAGTAGTATACAGGGGGCAGGCGAGCAGTACTTC | CASSIQGAGEQYF
NA | TRBJ1-5 | TRBV10-3 | NA | TGTGCCATCAGTGACCCGCGTGAGGATCAGCCCCAGCATTTT | CAISDPREDQPQHF
NA | TRBJ1-1 | TRBV25-1 | NA | TGTGCCAGTTCGCGTTCGGGTGAAGCTTTCTTT | CASSRSGEAFF
NA | TRBJ1-2 | TRBV5-1 | many | TGCGCCAGCAGTCCGAGGGAGCCTAACTATGGCTACACCTTC | CASSPREPNYGYTF
NA | TRBJ1-1 | TRBV7-6 | NA | TGTGCCAGCAGCCGGACGGAGACAGATGAAGCTTTCTTT | CASSRTETDEAFF
NA | TRBJ1-5 | TRBV7-9 | NA | TGTGCCAGCAGCTCGACAGAGAATCAGCACCAGCATTTT | CASSSTENQHQHF
NA | TRBJ1-1 | TRBV7-2 | NA | TGTGCCAGCAGCTTAGTTCAGGGTACTGAAGCTTTCTTT | CASSLVQGTEAFF
TRBD1 | TRBJ2-2 | TRBV24-1 | NA | TGTGCCACCAGTCCGACGACAGGGTATAACACCGGGGAGCTGTTTTTT | CATSPTTGYNTGELFF
NA | TRBJ2-6 | TRBV29-1 | NA | TGCAGCGTTGGGTTAAGCTCTGGGGCCAACGTCCTGACTTTC | CSVGLSSGANVLTF
NA | TRBJ2-1 | TRBV11-2 | NA | TGTGCCAGCAGCTTAGGGGCCGGGAACGGTTCCTACAATGAGCAGTTCTTC | CASSLGAGNGSYNEQFF
NA | TRBJ1-1 | TRBV29-1 | NA | TGCAGCGTTGTCGACAGTATGAACACTGAAGCTTTCTTT | CSVVDSMNTEAFF
NA | TRBJ1-1 | TRBV5-1 | few | TGCGCCAGCAGCTTCAGAGATGAAGCTTTCTTT | CASSFRDEAFF
TRBD1 | TRBJ1-1 | TRBV7-8 | NA | TGTGCCAGCAGCCCGCGACAGGGTAGGAACACTGAAGCTTTCTTT | CASSPRQGRNTEAFF
TRBD1 | TRBJ2-7 | TRBV19 | NA | TGTGCCAACCTTGAGACAGGGGCGACGGGGTACGAGCAGTACTTC | CANLETGATGYEQYF
TRBD2 | TRBJ2-3 | TRBV19 | many | TGTGCCAGTAGCCCTGGACTAGGAGGTGGGGATACGCAGTATTTT | CASSPGLGGGDTQYF
TRBD1 | TRBJ1-1 | TRBV5-1 | NA | TGCGCCAGCAGCCGGGGACAGGGGGTTTTTTGCACTGAAGCTTTCTTT | CASSRGQGVFCTEAFF
NA | TRBJ1-6 | TRBV10-1 | NA | TGCGCCAGGGTCCTGAAGATTGGTTCACCCCTCCACTTT | CARVLKIGSPLHF
TRBD2 | TRBJ2-3 | TRBV2 | NA | TGTGCCAGCAAACTAGCGGCGAGCACAGATACGCAGTGTTTT | CASKLAASTDTQCF
NA | TRBJ2-3 | TRBV20-1 | NA | TGCAGTGCTAGGATCGACACGTACAATGAGCAGTATTTT | CSARIDTYNEQYF